This entry lists 14 T cell receptor beta chains sequenced from one sample in a study of tumor-infiltrating lymphocytes in primary liver carcinoma (dated by TCRdb to about 2017). Without any cell sorting, total RNA and DNA were co-extracted from about 20-30 mg of bulk tissue using the AllPrep DNA/RNA mini kit. The instrument given in TCRdb is Illumina HiSeq 2500. Starting from 500 to 650 ng total RNA, TCRbeta-specific cDNA was produced by reverse transcription with a constant-region primer and ProtoScript II reverse transcriptase. The TCRbeta libraries were prepared through three rounds of nested multiplex PCR following a slightly modified ARM-PCR procedure. Each of the first two PCR rounds ran for approximately 9 cycles using multiplex TRBV1-TRBV30 forward primers together with a Cbeta reverse primer. TCRdb passed the public sequencing reads through fastp at Q25 and MiXCR, retaining productive beta sequences. Each CDR3 protein appears once, grouped with its most common genes and DNA. Here the sample has some 20,000 distinct CDR3 sequences; over 70% occur a single time. Of the sample, about 40% falls within the top ten clones.

The sample comprised liver tumor tissue from sampling region 4. The cell subset or site label, read with the paper, signifies: tumor region T4, right-lateral pole. The receptor source for this set is a woman aged 25-40 years with primary liver carcinoma and hepatitis B virus infection.

CDR3 DNA sequence: TGTGCCAGCGCCCGCGGCACAGGGTACTATGCGCAGTTCTTC. Its translation is CASARGTGYYAQFF. V and J are TRBV6-5 and TRBJ2-1; D may be TRBD1 (6 bases). Per the germline V gene, CDR1 is MNHEY and CDR2 is SVGAGI. This CDR3 contains 14 residues. Between the trimmed V and J ends, which lost 8 bases and 12 bases, there was a span of 23 bases.

Of note for this clonotype: At one of its ends the junction is not consistent with the germline gene, which may arise from a read error. The V call is TRBV11-2, the J call TRBJ2-7, with a tentative D call TRBD2 (5 bases). The CDR3 spans 17 residues. Per germline, CDR1 SGHAT and CDR2 FQNNGV. CDR3 region: CVSSLGGTALSSYQQYF. CDR3 sequence (DNA): TGTGTCAGCAGCTTAGGAGGTACAGCTCTGAGCTCCTACCAACAGTACTTC.

Concerning this clonotype: The junction differs from germline at one of its ends, possibly a read error. The gene calls are TRBV11-2 and TRBJ2-1; D gene unclear. The CDR3 is 12 residues long. CDR1 SGHAT and CDR2 FQNNGV come from the germline V gene. CDR3 protein: CAGSFHNGEQFF. The DNA of the CDR3 is TGTGCCGGCAGCTTTCATAATGGTGAGCAGTTTTTC.

On this clonotype itself: One junction end disagrees with the germline gene, perhaps due to a read error. The chain couples TRBV12-3 or TRBV12-4 to TRBJ1-4; unclear D gene. The CDR3 is 13 residues long. The CDR3 region is CGSSPRQVGKLFF. CDR3 DNA sequence: TGTGGCAGCAGTCCCAGACAAGTGGGAAAACTGTTTTTT.

The DNA of the CDR3 is TGTGCCAGCAGTGAAGGTTGGGGACAGGGTGTTCCTCTAGCCAAAAACATTCAGTACTTC. It is translated as CASSEGWGQGVPLAKNIQYF. V gene TRBV4-2 combines with J gene TRBJ2-4, with 9 bases matching TRBD1. Germline V gene data show CDR1 as LGHNA and CDR2 as YNFKEQ. This CDR3 is built from 20 residues. V was pared by 6 bases and J by 0 bases, with 18 bases of the junction left unmatched.

A note on this clonotype: This may be a read error, as it is one base from a much larger clone. Because the CDR3 is missing its conserved closing phenylalanine or tryptophan, this is likely a read error. It is unclear where the CDR3 begins or ends on the DNA, so no DNA is shown, and the CDR3 is as TCRdb lists it. The genes are TRBV7-9 and TRBJ2-1; TRBD1 is taken as the D call from the table, unchecked against the DNA. CDR1 SEHNR and CDR2 FQNEAQ come from the germline V gene (reference sequence). The CDR3 is 14 residues long, ends included. Here the CDR3 reads CASSRGYPYNEQLL.

This clonotype has at least ten counts. The chain combines TRBV20-1 with TRBJ2-1, with 10 positions matching TRBD2. Germline V gene sequence: CDR1 DFQATT, CDR2 SNEGSKA (reference sequence). Losses at the gene ends were 6 bases for V and 0 bases for J; bases not matched to a gene: 11. This CDR3 contains 17 residues. DNA for the CDR3: TGCAGTGCCCCAGCGGGAGGGCTACCGAGCTCCTACAATGAGCAGTTCTTC. This codes for CSAPAGGLPSSYNEQFF.

Remarks on this clonotype: The germline gene is not matched at one end of the junction; a read error may be the cause. V usage is TRBV29-1 and J usage is TRBJ2-1; unclear D gene. The CDR3 runs 12 residues. Per germline, CDR1 SQVTM and CDR2 ANQGSEA. CDR3 sequence: CSPLRYYKEQFF. The CDR3 region has the DNA TGCAGCCCCCTAAGGTACTACAAGGAGCAGTTCTTC.

This chain joins TRBV11-3 and TRBJ1-6; D is perhaps TRBD1 (5 bases). CDR1 is SGHNT, CDR2 YENEEA, per germline. V lost 2 bases and J 8 bases, leaving 7 bases between the germline ends. The CDR3 covers 13 residues. The DNA for the CDR3 is TGTGCCAGCAGCTTACAGGGAGATTCACCCCTCCACTTT. This codes for CASSLQGDSPLHF.

This clonotype has just a few counts. The conserved phenylalanine or tryptophan normally closing the CDR3 is absent here, so this likely arose from a read error. V usage is TRBV6-2 or TRBV6-3 and J usage is TRBJ2-7; 8 bases align to TRBD2. Germline V CDR1 and CDR2: MNHEY, SVGEGT. The CDR3 has 14 amino acids. The CDR3 loop is CASSYGRVSYEQYS. DNA for the CDR3: TGCGCCAGCAGTTACGGGAGGGTCTCCTATGAGCAGTACTCC.

Notes on this clonotype: An end of the junction differs from the germline gene, which may be a read error. The chain couples TRBV4-2 to TRBJ2-3; D remains ambiguous. The CDR3 is made up of 14 amino acids. The germline V gene encodes CDR1 LGHNA and CDR2 YNFKEQ. CDR3 loop: CASSDSTRVDTQYF. For the CDR3, the DNA is TGCGCCAGCAGCGATTCGACAAGGGTAGATACGCAGTATTTT.

About this clonotype itself: Sequence at one end of the junction differs from germline and may be a read error. The CDR3 protein is CADSLRTGLSQYF. Written as DNA, the CDR3 is TGTGCCGACAGCTTACGGACAGGGCTATCGCAGTATTTC. The V gene is TRBV5-6, the J gene TRBJ2-7; 8 bases are a match to TRBD1. The CDR3 has 13 residues. Germline CDR1 and CDR2: SGHDT and YYEEEE.

Notes on this clonotype: Its ends do not fully match the called genes, so a read error is possible. V gene TRBV11-2 combines with J gene TRBJ1-2; maybe TRBD1 (5 bases). CDR3 length: 13 residues. Germline V gene lookup returns CDR1 SGHAT and CDR2 FQNNGV. This CDR3 is CVSSLEGNYGYTF. The CDR3 DNA follows: TGTGTCAGCAGCTTAGAGGGGAACTATGGCTACACCTTC.

Regarding this clonotype: A read error may account for a junction end that differs from germline. J is TRBJ1-2 and V is TRBV7-8; D unresolved. Germline CDR1 is SGHVS and CDR2 is FQNEAQ. The CDR3 extends over 16 amino acids. The CDR3 region is CANSLARRLANYGYTF. CDR3 in DNA: TGTGCCAACAGCTTAGCGCGGAGGCTAGCTAACTATGGCTACACCTTC.